This TCR beta chain emerged from a study of metastatic and nonmetastatic thyroid tumors. On the study more broadly: Repertoire comparisons spanned blood and tumor or nodule tissue from malignant and benign thyroid patients. Overall study results and limits: When malignant thyroid tumors were compared with benign nodules, TCR beta diversity was reportedly significantly higher in the malignant tumors. This held in both blood and tumor samples.

All patients reached thyroid surgery having received no treatment beforehand. This clone was recorded a few times. As yet, its antigen is unknown. V was pared by 6 bases and J by 0 bases, with 14 bases of the junction left unmatched. The CDR3 length is 18 residues. Germline CDR1 reads LNHDA; CDR2 reads SQIVND (reference sequence). TCRdb reprocessed the PCR reads using MiXCR. The data show around 24,000 clones, 24% seen once. The rearrangement links TRBV19 to TRBJ2-4, with TRBD1 matching over 7 bases. The clonotype comes from a male donor with papillary thyroid cancer or a benign thyroid nodule (not recorded which). Some clones in this sample may be carry-over from other donors' samples. The sequencing input was tumor tissue. CDR3 amino acids: CASSRSDRSILAKNIQYF. CDR3 DNA: TGTGCCAGTAGCCGATCGGACAGGAGCATTCTAGCCAAAAACATTCAGTACTTC.